These T cell receptor beta chains were read from a single sample in a study of blood T cell repertoires in COVID-19. Produced via immunoSEQ multiplex PCR; TCRdb's table is partial and in-frame only. The table lists 200,000 to 250,000 clones, 80% to 90% of them singletons. Input material: PBMCs or T cells enriched from blood (not recorded which). These receptors originate from a man aged 35-49 years who had recovered from COVID-19. Both conserved end residues are trimmed from each CDR3. Fields, in order: D gene, V gene, J gene, clone size, CDR3 protein. A D gene is named only where the DNA matches it firmly. Only some rows state a clone size, as once, few, many or a class for expanded clones.

TRBD2,TRBV20-1,TRBJ2-7,-,SAIEGREFEQY
TRBD2,TRBV2,TRBJ2-3,few,ASSGGSGRDTQY
-,TRBV19,TRBJ1-6,few,ASSMTDRPVPNLH
-,TRBV19,TRBJ1-5,-,ASSITGFNQPQH
-,TRBV19,TRBJ2-7,-,ASEGGRSSYEQY
TRBD2,TRBV6-5,TRBJ2-7,once,ASSYWSGSPYEQY
TRBD2,TRBV28,TRBJ2-1,once,ASSLLASGGAGEQF
-,TRBV5-1,TRBJ1-6,-,ASSQGQGDNSPLH
-,TRBV28,TRBJ2-1,-,ASSLVAAYNEQF
TRBD2,TRBV2,TRBJ2-5,-,ASTGTSGETQY
-,TRBV5-1,TRBJ2-3,-,ASSLVGRDTQY
-,TRBV6-5,TRBJ2-7,-,ASRQTSYEQY
-,TRBV12-3/TRBV12-4,TRBJ2-7,-,ASRALGAEQY
-,TRBV18,TRBJ1-2,-,ASSTTDNYGYT
TRBD2,TRBV12-5,TRBJ2-1,-,ASGLVVTSGHHNEQF
TRBD1,TRBV5-1,TRBJ1-1,once,ASSWTGENTEAF
-,TRBV3-1/TRBV3-2,TRBJ1-3,-,ASSLQVALGNTIY
-,TRBV5-1,TRBJ1-4,few,ASRKSENEKLF
TRBD1,TRBV7-9,TRBJ1-2,-,ASSSTGVAGYT
TRBD1,TRBV9,TRBJ1-5,-,ASSPGQAYSNQPQH
-,TRBV18,TRBJ2-2,once,ASSLGVTGELF
-,TRBV12-5,TRBJ1-4,-,ASGLVQSFRGQWYEKLF
-,TRBV12-3/TRBV12-4,TRBJ1-2,few,ASRLQGFGGYT
-,TRBV27,TRBJ1-2,-,ASSSSGNYGYT
TRBD1,TRBV15,TRBJ1-5,-,ATSRNLDRPDQPQH
-,TRBV7-9,TRBJ1-2,-,ASSPPTGSYT
-,TRBV7-9,TRBJ2-6,-,ASTSNRRSGANVLT
-,TRBV12-3/TRBV12-4,TRBJ1-2,-,ASSLRGRDGYT
TRBD1,TRBV5-6,TRBJ1-4,-,ASSFGTGGEKLF
-,TRBV5-1,TRBJ2-7,-,ASSLERAYEQY
-,TRBV7-2,TRBJ1-2,once,ASSPDSPYGYT
-,TRBV5-1,TRBJ2-3,-,ASSPNTDTQY
TRBD1,TRBV27,TRBJ1-2,-,ASRLTGVGGYT
-,TRBV5-1,TRBJ2-2,-,ASSDGLPGELF
-,TRBV5-1,TRBJ2-7,-,ASSLPPTGFDEQY